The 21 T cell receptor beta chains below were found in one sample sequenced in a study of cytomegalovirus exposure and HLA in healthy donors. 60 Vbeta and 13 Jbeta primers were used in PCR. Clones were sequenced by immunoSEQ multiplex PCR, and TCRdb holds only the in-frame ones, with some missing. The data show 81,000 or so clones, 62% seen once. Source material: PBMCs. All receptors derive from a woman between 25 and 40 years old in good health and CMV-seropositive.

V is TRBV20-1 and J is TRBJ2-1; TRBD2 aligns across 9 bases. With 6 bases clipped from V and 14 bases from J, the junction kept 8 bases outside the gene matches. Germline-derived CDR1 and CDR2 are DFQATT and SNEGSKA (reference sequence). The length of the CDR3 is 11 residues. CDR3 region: CSAGPGLAEFF. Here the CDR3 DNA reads TGCAGTGCGGGTCCGGGACTAGCAGAGTTCTTC.

For the CDR3, the DNA is TGCGCCAGCAGTGTACAGGGAGAGGCTTTCTTT. Translating gives CASSVQGEAFF. The rearrangement uses TRBV10-2 and TRBJ1-1; a weak D match, TRBD1 (6 bases). The V gene lost 4 bases and the J gene lost 11 bases, with 11 bases spanning the gap. Germline V gene lookup returns CDR1 WSHSY and CDR2 SAAADI. The CDR3 sequence is 11 residues long.

The CDR3 nucleotides read TGTGCCAGTAGCAATGACAGCTACACCGGGGAGCTGTTTTTT. Translating it yields CASSNDSYTGELFF. The V and J genes are TRBV19 and TRBJ2-2, with a weak D call TRBD1 (5 bases). This CDR3 has 14 residues. Trimming took off 6 bases at V and 3 bases at J, with 11 bases between the two ends. Germline lookup yields CDR1 LNHDA and CDR2 SQIVND (reference sequence).

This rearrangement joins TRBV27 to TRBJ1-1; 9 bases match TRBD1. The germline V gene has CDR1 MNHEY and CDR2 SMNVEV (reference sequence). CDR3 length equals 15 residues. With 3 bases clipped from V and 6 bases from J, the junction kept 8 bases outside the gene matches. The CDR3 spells CASSFPGQGRSEAFF. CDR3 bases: TGTGCCAGCAGTTTCCCCGGACAGGGGCGATCTGAAGCTTTCTTT.

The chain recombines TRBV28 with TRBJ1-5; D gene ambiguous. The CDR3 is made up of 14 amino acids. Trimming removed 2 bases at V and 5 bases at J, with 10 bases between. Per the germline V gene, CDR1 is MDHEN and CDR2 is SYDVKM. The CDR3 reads CASSLIRGYQPQHF. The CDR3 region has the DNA TGTGCCAGCAGTTTAATCCGGGGTTATCAGCCCCAGCATTTT.

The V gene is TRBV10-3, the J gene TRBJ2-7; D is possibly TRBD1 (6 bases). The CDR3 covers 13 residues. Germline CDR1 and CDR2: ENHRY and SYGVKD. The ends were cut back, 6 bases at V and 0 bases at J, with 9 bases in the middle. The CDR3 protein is CAISRDISYEQYF. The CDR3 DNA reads TGTGCCATCAGCAGGGACATCTCCTACGAGCAGTACTTC.

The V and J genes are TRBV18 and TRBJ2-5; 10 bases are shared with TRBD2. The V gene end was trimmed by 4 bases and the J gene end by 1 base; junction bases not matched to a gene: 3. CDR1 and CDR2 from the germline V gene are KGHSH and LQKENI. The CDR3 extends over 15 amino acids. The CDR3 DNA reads TGTGCCAGCTCACTTAGCGGGGGGTCCCAAGAGACCCAGTACTTC. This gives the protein CASSLSGGSQETQYF.

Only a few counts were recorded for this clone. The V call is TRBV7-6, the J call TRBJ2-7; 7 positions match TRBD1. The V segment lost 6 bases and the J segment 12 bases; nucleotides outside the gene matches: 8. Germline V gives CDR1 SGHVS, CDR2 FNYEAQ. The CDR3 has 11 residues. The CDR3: CASSSGQALYF. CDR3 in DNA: TGTGCCAGCAGTTCAGGACAGGCCCTGTACTTC.

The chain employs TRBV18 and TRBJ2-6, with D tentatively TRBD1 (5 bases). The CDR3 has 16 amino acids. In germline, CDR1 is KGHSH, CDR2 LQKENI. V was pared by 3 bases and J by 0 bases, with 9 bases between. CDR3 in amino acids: CASSPRALSGANVLTF. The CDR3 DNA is TGTGCCAGCTCACCCAGGGCCCTCTCTGGGGCCAACGTCCTGACTTTC. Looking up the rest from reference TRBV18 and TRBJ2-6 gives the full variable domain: NAGVMQNPRHLVRRRGQEARLRCSPMKGHSHVYWYRQLPEEGLKFMVYLQKENIIDESGMPKERFSAEFPKEGPSILRIQQVVRGDSAAYFCASSPRALSGANVLTFGAGSRLTVL.

The CDR3 DNA follows: TGCAGCGTTAGGACAGGTGAAGCTTTCTTT. This encodes CSVRTGEAFF. V usage is TRBV29-1 and J usage is TRBJ1-1; TRBD1 agrees at 7 bases. Looked up from germline, CDR1 is SQVTM and CDR2 is ANQGSEA. The CDR3 spans 10 residues. Losses at the gene ends were 5 bases for V and 7 bases for J; bases not matched to a gene: 1. Filled out from reference TRBV29-1 and TRBJ1-1, the complete variable domain reads SAVISQKPSRDICQRGTSLTIQCQVDSQVTMMFWYRQQPGQSLTLIATANQGSEATYESGFVIDKFPISRPNLTFSTLTVSNMSPEDSSIYLCSVRTGEAFFGQGTRLTVV.

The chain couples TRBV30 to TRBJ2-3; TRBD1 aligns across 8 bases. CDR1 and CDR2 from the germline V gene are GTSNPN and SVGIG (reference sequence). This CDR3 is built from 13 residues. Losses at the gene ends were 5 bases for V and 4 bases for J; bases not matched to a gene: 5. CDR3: CAWLRQGSDTQYF. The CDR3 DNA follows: TGTGCCTGGCTGAGACAGGGGTCAGATACGCAGTATTTT.

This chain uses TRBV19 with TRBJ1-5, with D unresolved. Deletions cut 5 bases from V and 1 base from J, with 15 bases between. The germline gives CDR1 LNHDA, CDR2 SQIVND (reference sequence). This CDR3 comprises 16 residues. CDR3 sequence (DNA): TGTGCCAGTAGTTCGGGGTGGGGAGGAAGCAATCAGCCCCAGCATTTT. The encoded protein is CASSSGWGGSNQPQHF.

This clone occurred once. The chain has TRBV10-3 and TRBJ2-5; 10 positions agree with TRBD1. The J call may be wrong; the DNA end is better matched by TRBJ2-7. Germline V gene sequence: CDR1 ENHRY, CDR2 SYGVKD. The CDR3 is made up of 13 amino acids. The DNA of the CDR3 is TGTGCCATCAGGGAGACAGGGGGCCACGAGCAGTACTTC. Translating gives CAIRETGGHEQYF.

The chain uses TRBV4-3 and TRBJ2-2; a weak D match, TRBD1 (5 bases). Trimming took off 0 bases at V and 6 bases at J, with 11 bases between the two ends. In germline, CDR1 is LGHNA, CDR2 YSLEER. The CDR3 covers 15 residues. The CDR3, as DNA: TGCGCCAGCAGCCAAGAAAGGGGTAACTCCGGGGAGCTGTTTTTT. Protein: CASSQERGNSGELFF.

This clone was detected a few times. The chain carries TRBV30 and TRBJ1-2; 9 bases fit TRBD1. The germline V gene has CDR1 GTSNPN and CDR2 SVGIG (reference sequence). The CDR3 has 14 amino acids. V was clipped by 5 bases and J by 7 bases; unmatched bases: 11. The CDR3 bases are TGTGCCTGGCACCCGGGGACAGGGATTAGTGGCTACACCTTC. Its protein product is CAWHPGTGISGYTF.

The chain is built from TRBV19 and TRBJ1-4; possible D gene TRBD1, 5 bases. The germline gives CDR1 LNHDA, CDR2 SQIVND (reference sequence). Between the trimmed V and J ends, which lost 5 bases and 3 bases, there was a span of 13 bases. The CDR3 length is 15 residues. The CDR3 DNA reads TGTGCCAGTAGTTCGAAGGGGATTGCTAATGAAAAACTGTTTTTT. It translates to CASSSKGIANEKLFF.

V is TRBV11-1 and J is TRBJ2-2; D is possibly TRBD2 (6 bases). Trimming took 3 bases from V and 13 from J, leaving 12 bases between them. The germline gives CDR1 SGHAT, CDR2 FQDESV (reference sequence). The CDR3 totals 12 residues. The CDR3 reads CASSFGGVGLFF. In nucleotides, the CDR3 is TGTGCCAGCAGCTTCGGCGGGGTCGGGCTGTTTTTT.

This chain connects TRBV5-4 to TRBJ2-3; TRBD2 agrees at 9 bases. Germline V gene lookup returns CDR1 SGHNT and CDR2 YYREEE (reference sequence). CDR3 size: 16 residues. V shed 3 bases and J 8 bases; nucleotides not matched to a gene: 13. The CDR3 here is CASSWDGAGGGRTQYF. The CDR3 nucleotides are TGTGCCAGCAGCTGGGATGGGGCGGGGGGGGGTCGTACGCAGTATTTT.

CDR3 nucleotides: TGTGCCAGCAGCTTAGGGCAGGGGTTGTCACCCCTCCACTTT. This gives the protein CASSLGQGLSPLHF. J is TRBJ1-6 and V is TRBV11-2, with D perhaps matching TRBD1 (6 bases). The CDR3 has 14 residues. Trimming pared 1 base from V and 10 bases from J, leaving 11 bases between. Germline-derived CDR1 and CDR2 are SGHAT and FQNNGV.

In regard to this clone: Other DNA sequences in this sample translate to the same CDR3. In DNA form, the CDR3 reads TGTGCCAGCAGTTTATCCGGAGGCGAAAAACTGTTTTTT. Translation gives CASSLSGGEKLFF. V is TRBV28 and J is TRBJ1-4; D gene uncertain. V lost 1 base, J lost 8 bases, and 8 bases lay in between. Per the germline V gene, CDR1 is MDHEN and CDR2 is SYDVKM. The CDR3 is made up of 13 amino acids.

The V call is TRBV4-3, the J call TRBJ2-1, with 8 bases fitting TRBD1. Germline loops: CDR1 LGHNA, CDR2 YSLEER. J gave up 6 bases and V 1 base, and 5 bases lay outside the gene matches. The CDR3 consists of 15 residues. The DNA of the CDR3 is TGCGCCAGCAGCCAAGTGGCGACAGGGGTCAATGAGCAGTTCTTC. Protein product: CASSQVATGVNEQFF.